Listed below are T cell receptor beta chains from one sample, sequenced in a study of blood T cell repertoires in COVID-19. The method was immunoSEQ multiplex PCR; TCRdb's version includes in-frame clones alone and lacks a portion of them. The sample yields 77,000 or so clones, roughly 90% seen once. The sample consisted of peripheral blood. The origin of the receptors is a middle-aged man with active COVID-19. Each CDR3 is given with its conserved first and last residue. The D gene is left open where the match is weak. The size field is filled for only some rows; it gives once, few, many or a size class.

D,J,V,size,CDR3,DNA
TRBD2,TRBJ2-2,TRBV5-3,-,CARSLVAGGHTGELFF,TGTGCCAGAAGCTTGGTAGCGGGAGGGCACACCGGGGAGCTGTTTTTT
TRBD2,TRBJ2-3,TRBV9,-,CASSVDSGRGTDTQYF,TGTGCCAGCAGCGTAGATAGCGGGAGAGGAACAGATACGCAGTATTTT
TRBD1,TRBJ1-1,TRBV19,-,CASRYTGVNTEAFF,TGTGCCAGTAGGTACACAGGGGTAAACACTGAAGCTTTCTTT
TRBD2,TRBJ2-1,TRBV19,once,CASSSGLAGGLYYNEQFF,TGTGCCAGTAGTTCTGGACTAGCGGGGGGCTTATACTACAATGAGCAGTTCTTC
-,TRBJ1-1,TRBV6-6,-,CASSYSRGTEAFF,TGTGCCAGCAGTTACTCGCGGGGCACTGAAGCTTTCTTT
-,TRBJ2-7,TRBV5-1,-,CASSLNLEDEQYF,TGCGCCAGCAGCTTGAACCTAGAGGACGAGCAGTACTTC
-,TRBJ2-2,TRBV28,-,CASSRPRGAAGELFF,TGTGCCAGCAGCAGACCTCGGGGGGCCGCCGGGGAGCTGTTTTTT
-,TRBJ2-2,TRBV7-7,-,CASSLDRANTGELFF,TGTGCCAGCAGCTTAGACAGAGCGAACACCGGGGAGCTGTTTTTT
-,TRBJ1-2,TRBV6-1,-,CASSEGGQLYGYTF,TGTGCCAGCAGTGAAGGAGGGCAGCTCTATGGCTACACCTTC
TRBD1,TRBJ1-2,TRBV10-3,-,CAISESLGQNYGYTF,TGTGCCATCAGTGAGTCCTTGGGACAGAACTATGGCTACACCTTC
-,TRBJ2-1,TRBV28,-,CASSHASEHYNEQFF,TGTGCCAGCAGTCACGCCTCGGAGCACTACAATGAGCAGTTCTTC
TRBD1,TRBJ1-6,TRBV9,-,CASSVVGTGGSPLHF,TGTGCCAGCAGCGTAGTAGGGACAGGGGGTTCACCCCTCCACTTT
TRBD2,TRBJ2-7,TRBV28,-,CASSIFSGLTYEQYF,TGTGCCAGCAGTATTTTCTCGGGACTAACCTACGAGCAGTACTTC
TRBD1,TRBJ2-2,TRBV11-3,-,CASSPGQGNTGELFF,TGTGCCAGCAGCCCCGGACAGGGGAACACCGGGGAGCTGTTTTTT
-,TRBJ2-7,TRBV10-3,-,CAISDASDSYEQYF,TGTGCCATCAGTGATGCTAGCGATTCCTACGAGCAGTACTTC
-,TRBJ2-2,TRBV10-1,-,CASRETGLPTGELFF,TGCGCCAGCAGGGAAACTGGACTACCCACCGGGGAGCTGTTTTTT
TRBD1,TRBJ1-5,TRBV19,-,CASSRDREGQPQHF,TGTGCCAGTAGCCGAGACAGGGAAGGACAGCCCCAGCATTTT
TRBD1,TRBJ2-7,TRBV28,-,CASTIPPGQLSYEQYF,TGTGCCAGCACTATCCCCCCGGGACAGCTCTCCTACGAGCAGTACTTC